This record looks at one T cell receptor (beta chain) sequence and its context. The source of the sample is a study of blood T cell repertoires in COVID-19. Study at large: Spain, Italy and the United States supplied samples that represented acute and convalescent COVID-19. PBMCs, B-cell-depleted T cells, or T cells were the source of the cDNA or gDNA that made up the material.

Methods used by the authors: The authors estimated nucleated cell counts from reference gene primer amplification. Here immunoSEQ multiplex PCR was the method, and the copy in TCRdb shows in-frame clones only, minus some. V and J calls and clone size come straight from that table; D and trimming were deduced from the DNA. Among 140,000 or so clones, roughly 90% were seen once, and the ten largest hold over 1.5%. Input material: peripheral blood. This TCR was recovered from a man between 65 and 85 years old with acute or convalescent COVID-19.

The chain's CDR3 is CASSRTGGENSPLHF. DNA for the CDR3: TGTGCCAGCAGCCGCACAGGGGGCGAAAATTCACCCCTCCACTTT. The chain links TRBV6-5 to TRBJ1-6; 9 bases align to TRBD1. CDR3 size: 15 residues. Germline values: CDR1 MNHEY, CDR2 SVGAGI. V gave up 6 bases and J gave up 7 bases; unmatched junction bases: 7.